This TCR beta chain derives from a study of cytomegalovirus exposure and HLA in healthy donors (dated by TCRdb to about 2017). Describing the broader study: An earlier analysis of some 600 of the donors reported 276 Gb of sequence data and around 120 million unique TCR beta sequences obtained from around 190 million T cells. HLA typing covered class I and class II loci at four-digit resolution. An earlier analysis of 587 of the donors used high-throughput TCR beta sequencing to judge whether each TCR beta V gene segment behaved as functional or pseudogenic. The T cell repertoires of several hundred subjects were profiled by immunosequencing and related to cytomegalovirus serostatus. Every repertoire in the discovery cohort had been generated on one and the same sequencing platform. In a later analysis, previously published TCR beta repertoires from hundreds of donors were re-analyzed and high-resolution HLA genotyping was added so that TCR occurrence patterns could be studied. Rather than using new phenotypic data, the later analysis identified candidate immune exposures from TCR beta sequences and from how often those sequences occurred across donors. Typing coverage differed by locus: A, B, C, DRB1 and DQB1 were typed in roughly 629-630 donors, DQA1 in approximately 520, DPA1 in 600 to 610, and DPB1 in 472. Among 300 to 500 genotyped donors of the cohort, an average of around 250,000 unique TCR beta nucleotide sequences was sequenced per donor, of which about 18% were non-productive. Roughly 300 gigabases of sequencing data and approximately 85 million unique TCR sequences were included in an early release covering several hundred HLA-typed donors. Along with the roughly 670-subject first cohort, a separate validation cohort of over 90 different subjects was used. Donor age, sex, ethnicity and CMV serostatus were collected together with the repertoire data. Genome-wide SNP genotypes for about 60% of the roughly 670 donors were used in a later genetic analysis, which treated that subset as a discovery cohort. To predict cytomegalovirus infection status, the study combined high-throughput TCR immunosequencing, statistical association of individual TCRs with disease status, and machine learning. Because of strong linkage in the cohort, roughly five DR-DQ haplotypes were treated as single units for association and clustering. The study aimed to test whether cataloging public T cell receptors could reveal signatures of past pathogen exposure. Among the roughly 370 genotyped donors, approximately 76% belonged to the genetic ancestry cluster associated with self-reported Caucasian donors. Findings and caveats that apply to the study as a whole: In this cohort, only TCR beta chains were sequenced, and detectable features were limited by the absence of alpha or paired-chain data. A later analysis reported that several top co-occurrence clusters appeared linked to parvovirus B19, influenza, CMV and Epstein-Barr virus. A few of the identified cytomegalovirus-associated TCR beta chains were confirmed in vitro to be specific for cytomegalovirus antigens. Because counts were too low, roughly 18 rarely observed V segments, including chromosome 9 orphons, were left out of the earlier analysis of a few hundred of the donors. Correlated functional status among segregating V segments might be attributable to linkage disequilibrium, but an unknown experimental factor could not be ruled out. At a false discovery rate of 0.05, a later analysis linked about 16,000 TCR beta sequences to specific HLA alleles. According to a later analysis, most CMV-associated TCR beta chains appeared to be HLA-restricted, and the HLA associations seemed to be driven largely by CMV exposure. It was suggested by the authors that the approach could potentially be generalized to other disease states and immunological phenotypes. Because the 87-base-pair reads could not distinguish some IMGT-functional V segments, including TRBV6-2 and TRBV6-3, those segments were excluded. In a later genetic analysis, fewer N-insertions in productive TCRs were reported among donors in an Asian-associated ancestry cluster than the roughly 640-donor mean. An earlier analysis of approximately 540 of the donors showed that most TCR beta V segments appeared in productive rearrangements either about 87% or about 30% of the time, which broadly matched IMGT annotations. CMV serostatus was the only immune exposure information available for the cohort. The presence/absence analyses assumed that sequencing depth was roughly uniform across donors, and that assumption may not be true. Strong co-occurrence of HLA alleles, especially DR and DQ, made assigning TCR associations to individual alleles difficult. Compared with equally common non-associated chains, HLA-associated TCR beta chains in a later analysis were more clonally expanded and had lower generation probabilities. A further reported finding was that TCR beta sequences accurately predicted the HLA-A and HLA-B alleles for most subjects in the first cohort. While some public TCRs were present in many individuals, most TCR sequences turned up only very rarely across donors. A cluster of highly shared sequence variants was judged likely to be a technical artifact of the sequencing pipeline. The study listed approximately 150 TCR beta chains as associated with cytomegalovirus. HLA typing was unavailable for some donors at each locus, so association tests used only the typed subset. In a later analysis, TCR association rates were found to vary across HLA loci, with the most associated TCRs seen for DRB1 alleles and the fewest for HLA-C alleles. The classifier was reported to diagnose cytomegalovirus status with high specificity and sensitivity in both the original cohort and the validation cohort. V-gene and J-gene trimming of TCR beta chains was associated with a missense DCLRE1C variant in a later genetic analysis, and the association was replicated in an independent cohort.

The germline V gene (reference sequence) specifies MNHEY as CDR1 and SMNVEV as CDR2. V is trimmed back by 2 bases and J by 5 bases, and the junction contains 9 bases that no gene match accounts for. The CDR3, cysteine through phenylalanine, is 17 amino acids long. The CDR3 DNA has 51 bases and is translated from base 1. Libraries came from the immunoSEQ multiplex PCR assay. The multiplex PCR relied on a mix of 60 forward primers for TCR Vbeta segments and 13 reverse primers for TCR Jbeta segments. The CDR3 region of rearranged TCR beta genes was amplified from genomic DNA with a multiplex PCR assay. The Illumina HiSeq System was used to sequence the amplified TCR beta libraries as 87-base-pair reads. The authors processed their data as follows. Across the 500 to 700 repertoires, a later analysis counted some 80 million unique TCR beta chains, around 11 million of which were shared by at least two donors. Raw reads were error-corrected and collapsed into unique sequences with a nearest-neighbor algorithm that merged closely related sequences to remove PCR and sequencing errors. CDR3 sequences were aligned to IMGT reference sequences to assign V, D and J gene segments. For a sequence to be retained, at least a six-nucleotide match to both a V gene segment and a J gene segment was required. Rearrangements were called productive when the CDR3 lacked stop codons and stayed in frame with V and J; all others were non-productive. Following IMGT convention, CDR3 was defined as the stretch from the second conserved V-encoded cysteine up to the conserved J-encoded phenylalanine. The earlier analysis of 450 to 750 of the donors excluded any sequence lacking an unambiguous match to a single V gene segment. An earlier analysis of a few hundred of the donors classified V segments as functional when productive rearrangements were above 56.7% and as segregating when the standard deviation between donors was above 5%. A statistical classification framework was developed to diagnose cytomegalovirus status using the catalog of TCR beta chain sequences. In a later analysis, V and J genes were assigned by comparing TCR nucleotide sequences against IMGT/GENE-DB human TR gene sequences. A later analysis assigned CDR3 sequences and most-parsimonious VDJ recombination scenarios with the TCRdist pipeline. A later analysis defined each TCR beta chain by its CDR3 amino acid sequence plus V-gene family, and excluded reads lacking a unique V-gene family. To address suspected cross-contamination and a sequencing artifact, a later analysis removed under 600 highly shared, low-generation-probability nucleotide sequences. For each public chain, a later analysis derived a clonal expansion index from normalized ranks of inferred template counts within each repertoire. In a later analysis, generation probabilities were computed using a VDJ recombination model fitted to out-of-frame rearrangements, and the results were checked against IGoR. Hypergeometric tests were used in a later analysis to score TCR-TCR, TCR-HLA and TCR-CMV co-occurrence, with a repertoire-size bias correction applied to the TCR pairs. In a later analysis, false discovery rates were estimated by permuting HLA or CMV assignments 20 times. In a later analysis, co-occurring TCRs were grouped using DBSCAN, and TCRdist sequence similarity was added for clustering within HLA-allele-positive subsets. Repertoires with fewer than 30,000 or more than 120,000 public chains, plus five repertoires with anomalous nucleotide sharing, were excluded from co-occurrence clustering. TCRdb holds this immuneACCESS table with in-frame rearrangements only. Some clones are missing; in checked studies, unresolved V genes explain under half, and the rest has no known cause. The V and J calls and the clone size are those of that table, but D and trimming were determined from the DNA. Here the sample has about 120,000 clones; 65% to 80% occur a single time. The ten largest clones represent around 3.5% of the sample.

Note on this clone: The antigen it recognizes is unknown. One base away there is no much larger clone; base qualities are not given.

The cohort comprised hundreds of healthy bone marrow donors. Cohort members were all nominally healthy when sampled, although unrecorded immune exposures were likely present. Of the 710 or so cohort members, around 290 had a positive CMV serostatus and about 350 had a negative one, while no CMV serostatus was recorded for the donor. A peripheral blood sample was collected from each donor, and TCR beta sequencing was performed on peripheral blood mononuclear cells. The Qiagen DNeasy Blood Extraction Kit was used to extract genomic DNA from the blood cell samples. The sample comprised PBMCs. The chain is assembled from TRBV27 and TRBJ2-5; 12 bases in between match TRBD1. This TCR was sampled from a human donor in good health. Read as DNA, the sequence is TGTGCCAGCAGTTTAGACTCCGGGACAGGGGGCTGGGAGACCCAGTACTTC. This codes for CASSLDSGTGGWETQYF.